Below are 8 T cell receptor beta chains sequenced from a single sample in a study of blood T cell repertoires in COVID-19. Sequenced by immunoSEQ multiplex PCR; TCRdb stores in-frame clones only, minus some. The sample consists of 200,000 to 250,000 clones, about 87% of them appearing once. Sequencing used peripheral blood. The receptors here all came from a woman in her 30s with COVID-19, enrolled during active disease.

The chain couples TRBV7-2 to TRBJ1-2; D might be TRBD1 (5 bases). V shed 9 bases and J shed 6 bases, with 23 bases lying between them. Germline CDR1 reads SGHTA; CDR2 reads FQGNSA. CDR3 size: 15 residues. DNA of the CDR3: TGTGCCAGTGCGAGGCAGGGCCTTTATGCGGATGGCTACACCTTC. Protein product: CASARQGLYADGYTF.

J is TRBJ2-1 and V is TRBV2, with TRBD1 matching 11 bases. V was pared by 4 bases and J by 8 bases, with 13 bases of the junction left unmatched. The CDR3 runs to 17 residues. Germline CDR1 is SNHLY and CDR2 is FYNNEI. The CDR3 protein is CASSVSLRDRGVDEQFF. The CDR3 DNA reads as TGTGCCAGCAGTGTCTCCCTTAGGGACAGGGGGGTCGATGAGCAGTTCTTC.

This rearrangement joins TRBV28 to TRBJ2-1, with D tentatively TRBD2 (6 bases). This CDR3 region has 14 residues. V lost 11 bases and J 0 bases, leaving 14 bases between the germline ends. Germline loops: CDR1 MDHEN, CDR2 SYDVKM. CDR3 region: CASIGGGSYNEQFF. Written as DNA, the CDR3 is TGTGCCTCCATCGGGGGAGGCTCCTACAATGAGCAGTTCTTC.

J is TRBJ1-2 and V is TRBV3-1 (or the pseudogene TRBV3-2); D gene ambiguous. V shed 4 bases and J shed 0 bases, with 12 bases lying between them. This CDR3 spans 15 amino acids. CDR1 is LGHDT, CDR2 YNNKEL, per germline (reference sequence). The CDR3 loop reads CASSLEALANYGYTF. CDR3 nucleotides: TGTGCCAGCAGCCTAGAGGCCCTCGCTAACTATGGCTACACCTTC.

The chain couples TRBV3-1 (or the pseudogene TRBV3-2) to TRBJ2-2; 7 nucleotides agree with TRBD1. CDR1 and CDR2 (germline): LGHDT, YNNKEL (reference sequence). J lost 5 bases, V lost 8 bases, and 8 bases had no gene match. The CDR3 has 14 amino acids. CDR3 sequence: CASVRDSWTGELFF. DNA of the CDR3: TGTGCCAGCGTCCGGGACAGTTGGACCGGGGAGCTGTTTTTT.

The chain uses TRBV3-1 (or the pseudogene TRBV3-2) and TRBJ2-1; 7 bases line up with TRBD1. The CDR3 is made up of 15 amino acids. V was pared by 4 bases and J by 2 bases, with 5 bases of the junction left unmatched. The germline V gene has CDR1 LGHDT and CDR2 YNNKEL (reference sequence). CDR3 in amino acids: CASSRDSSTYNEQFF. As DNA, the CDR3 is TGTGCCAGCAGCCGGGACAGCTCTACCTACAATGAGCAGTTCTTC.

V gene TRBV27 combines with J gene TRBJ2-1; D might be TRBD2 (7 bases). Looked up from germline, CDR1 is MNHEY and CDR2 is SMNVEV (reference sequence). This CDR3 is 15 amino acids long. The V end lost 1 base, the J end lost 6 bases, and 13 bases lay between the germline ends. CDR3 residues: CASSLWGGPGNEQFF. The CDR3 bases are TGTGCCAGCAGTTTATGGGGGGGCCCGGGCAATGAGCAGTTCTTC.

The chain carries TRBV5-8 and TRBJ2-1; a possible D gene is TRBD2 (5 bases). Per germline, CDR1 SGHTS and CDR2 YDEGEE. Between the trimmed V and J ends, which lost 4 bases and 2 bases, there was a span of 13 bases. CDR3 length: 15 amino acids. CDR3 loop: CASSRRFGTYNEQFF. CDR3 DNA: TGTGCCAGCAGCCGGAGGTTCGGGACCTACAATGAGCAGTTCTTC.